The clone carrying this T cell receptor beta chain was counted only a few times. Generated by immunoSEQ multiplex PCR, the TCRdb table keeps only in-frame clones and is missing some. The table has over 200,000 clones, more than 70% seen once. V dropped 6 bases and J dropped 0; count of bases not matched to a gene: 9. CDR1 and CDR2 (germline): SNHLY, FYNNEI. CDR3 size: 17 residues. The source of the sample is a study of blood T cell repertoires in COVID-19. The origin of this receptor is a man aged 35 to 55 with active or convalescent COVID-19. The rearrangement joins TRBV2 to TRBJ1-2, with TRBD1 identical over 11 bases. The sample was peripheral blood. The CDR3 DNA reads TGTGCCAGCAGGCCGGGACAGGGGGTTAGGGCTAACTATGGCTACACCTTC. Translating gives CASRPGQGVRANYGYTF.